This T cell receptor (beta chain) derives from a study of T cells in Graves' hyperthyroidism and ophthalmopathy. Turning to the study itself: Once the initial diagnosis was made, peripheral blood was obtained before any treatment.

There were TCR beta CDR3 regions amplified from RNA transcripts. A first-round RT-PCR of the TCR CDR3 used the HTBI primer set. One entry per CDR3 protein results from TCRdb running MiXCR on the multiplex PCR reads. Here the sample spans roughly 740,000 distinct CDR3 sequences, around 17% being singletons. Germline V CDR1 and CDR2: DFQATT, SNEGSKA (reference sequence). The ends were cut back, 3 bases at V and 7 bases at J, with 19 bases in the middle. The CDR3 totals 14 residues. Ten or more counts support this clonotype. This sequence joins TRBV20-1 and TRBJ2-7; D possibly corresponds to TRBD2 (5 bases). This TCR was sampled from a young man with Graves' hyperthyroidism. The sequenced sample was blood. The CDR3: CSASPGRVYGEQYF. The CDR3 DNA sequence: TGCAGTGCTAGCCCCGGGCGGGTGTATGGAGAGCAGTACTTC.